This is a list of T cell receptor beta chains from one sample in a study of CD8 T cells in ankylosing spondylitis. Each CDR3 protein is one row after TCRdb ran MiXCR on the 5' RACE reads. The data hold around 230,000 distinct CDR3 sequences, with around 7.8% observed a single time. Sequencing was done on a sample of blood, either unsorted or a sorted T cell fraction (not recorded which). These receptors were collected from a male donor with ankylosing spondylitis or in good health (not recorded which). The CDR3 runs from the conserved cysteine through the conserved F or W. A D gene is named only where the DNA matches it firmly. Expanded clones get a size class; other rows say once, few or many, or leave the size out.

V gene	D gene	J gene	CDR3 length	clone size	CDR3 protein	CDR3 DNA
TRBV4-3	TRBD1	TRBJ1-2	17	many	CASSQDRGTGGFYGYTF	TGCGCCAGCAGCCAAGATCGGGGGACAGGAGGGTTCTATGGCTACACCTTC
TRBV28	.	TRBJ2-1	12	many	CASSFLRDEQFF	TGTGCCAGCAGTTTTCTTAGGGATGAGCAGTTCTTC
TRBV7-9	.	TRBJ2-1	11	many	CASSLAGAQFF	TGTGCCAGCAGCTTAGCGGGGGCGCAGTTCTTC
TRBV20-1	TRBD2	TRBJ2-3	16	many	CSASRLAGDSTDTQYF	TGCAGTGCTAGTCGCCTAGCGGGGGATAGCACAGATACGCAGTATTTT
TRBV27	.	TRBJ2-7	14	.	CASSLTPGSYKQYF	TGTGCCAGCAGTCTTACCCCGGGAAGCTACAAGCAGTACTTC
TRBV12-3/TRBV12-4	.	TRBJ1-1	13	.	CASTTGSTAEAFF	TGTGCCAGCACCACGGGGTCCACGGCTGAAGCTTTCTTT
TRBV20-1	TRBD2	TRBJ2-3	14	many	CSAPLAGSTDTQYF	TGCAGTGCTCCGTTAGCGGGGAGCACAGATACGCAGTATTTT
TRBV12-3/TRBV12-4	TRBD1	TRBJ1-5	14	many	CASRPRQGRSPQHF	TGTGCCAGCAGACCGAGACAGGGAAGGTCGCCCCAGCATTTT
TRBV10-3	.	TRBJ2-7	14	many	CAISETGAGYEQYF	TGTGCCATCAGTGAGACGGGGGCAGGCTACGAGCAGTACTTC
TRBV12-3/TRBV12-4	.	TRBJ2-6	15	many	CASRPGSSGANVLTF	TGTGCCAGCAGGCCAGGGAGCTCTGGGGCCAACGTCCTGACTTTC
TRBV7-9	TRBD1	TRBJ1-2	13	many	CASSLGTGFGYTF	TGTGCCAGCAGCCTCGGGACAGGGTTTGGCTACACCTTC
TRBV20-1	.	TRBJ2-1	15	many	CSARGVKRFYNEQFF	TGCAGTGCTAGAGGGGTCAAACGCTTCTACAATGAGCAGTTCTTC
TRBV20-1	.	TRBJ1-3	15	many	CSAIDGPFSGNTIYF	TGCAGTGCTATTGACGGACCCTTCTCTGGAAACACCATATATTTT
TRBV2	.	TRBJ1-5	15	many	CASSIDRGGGQPQHF	TGTGCCAGCAGCATAGACCGGGGCGGTGGTCAGCCCCAGCATTTT
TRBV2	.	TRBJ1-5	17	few	CASSDGRGGYSNQPQHF	TGTGCCAGCAGCGACGGCCGTGGAGGGTATAGCAATCAGCCCCAGCATTTT
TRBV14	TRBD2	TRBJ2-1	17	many	CASSQARGSGTYNEQFF	TGTGCCAGCAGCCAAGCCCGAGGTAGCGGGACCTACAATGAGCAGTTCTTC
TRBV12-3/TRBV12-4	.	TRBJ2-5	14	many	CAILAGHIGETQYF	TGTGCCATCCTCGCGGGACACATAGGAGAGACCCAGTACTTC
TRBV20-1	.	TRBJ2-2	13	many	CSARGLGAGELFF	TGCAGTGCTAGAGGACTAGGAGCCGGGGAGCTGTTTTTT
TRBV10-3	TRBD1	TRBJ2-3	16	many	CAISFTGTGGTDTQYF	TGTGCCATCAGTTTCACCGGGACAGGGGGGACAGATACGCAGTATTTT
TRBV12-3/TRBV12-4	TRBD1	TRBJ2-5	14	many	CASNQDRDLETQYF	TGTGCCAGCAATCAGGACAGGGATCTGGAGACCCAGTACTTC
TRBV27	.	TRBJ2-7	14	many	CASSLRLDAHEQYF	TGTGCCAGCAGTTTAAGGCTAGATGCCCACGAGCAGTACTTC
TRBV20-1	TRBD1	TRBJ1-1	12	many	CSANRGQTEAFF	TGCAGTGCTAACAGGGGGCAAACTGAAGCTTTCTTT
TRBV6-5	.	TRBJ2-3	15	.	CASSYSFLGSDTQYF	TGTGCCAGCAGTTACTCCTTCTTGGGTTCAGATACGCAGTATTTT
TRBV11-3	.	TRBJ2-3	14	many	CASSLVLAGDTQYF	TGTGCCAGCAGCTTAGTACTGGCCGGGGATACGCAGTATTTT
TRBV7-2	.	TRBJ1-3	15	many	CASSLAGGSGNTIYF	TGTGCCAGCAGCTTAGCAGGCGGCTCTGGAAACACCATATATTTT
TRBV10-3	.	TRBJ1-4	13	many	CAISDIRNEKLFF	TGTGCCATCAGTGATATCCGTAATGAAAAACTGTTTTTT
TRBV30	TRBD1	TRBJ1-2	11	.	CAWNRGDGYTF	TGTGCCTGGAACAGGGGTGATGGCTACACCTTC
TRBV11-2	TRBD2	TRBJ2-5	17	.	CASSLGGSGSLQETQYF	TGTGCCAGCAGCTTAGGCGGTAGCGGGAGCCTACAAGAGACCCAGTACTTC
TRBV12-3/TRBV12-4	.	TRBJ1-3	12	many	CASSRGENTIYF	TGTGCCAGCAGCCGTGGGGAAAACACCATATATTTT
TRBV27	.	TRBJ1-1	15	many	CASSPRQEGDTEAFF	TGTGCCAGCAGTCCTCGACAGGAGGGCGACACTGAAGCTTTCTTT
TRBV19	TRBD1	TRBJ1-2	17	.	CASRREARGQGWRGYTF	TGTGCCAGTAGAAGGGAGGCCCGGGGACAGGGCTGGCGTGGCTACACCTTC
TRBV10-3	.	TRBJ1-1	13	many	CAIRNRVNTEAFF	TGTGCCATCAGGAACAGGGTGAACACTGAAGCTTTCTTT
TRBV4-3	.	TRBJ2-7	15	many	CASSQGQGASYEQYF	TGCGCCAGCAGCCAAGGTCAGGGCGCGTCCTACGAGCAGTACTTC
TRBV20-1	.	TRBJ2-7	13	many	CSASGYRSYEQYF	TGCAGTGCTAGCGGGTACCGTTCCTACGAGCAGTACTTC
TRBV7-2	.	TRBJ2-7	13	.	CASSARVGYEQYF	TGTGCCAGCAGCGCCCGGGTCGGCTACGAGCAGTACTTC
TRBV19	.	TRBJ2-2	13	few	CASLAGFTGELFF	TGTGCCAGTCTGGCAGGGTTCACCGGGGAGCTGTTTTTT
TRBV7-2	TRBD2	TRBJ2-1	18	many	CASSVPLAGGPSYNEQFF	TGTGCCAGCAGCGTACCCCTAGCGGGGGGGCCGTCCTACAATGAGCAGTTCTTC
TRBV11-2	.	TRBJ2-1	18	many	CASSLVTKGSGFYNEQFF	TGTGCCAGCAGCTTAGTCACCAAAGGTAGCGGCTTTTACAATGAGCAGTTCTTC
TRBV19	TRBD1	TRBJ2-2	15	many	CASSVGTGVTGELFF	TGTGCCAGTAGTGTAGGGACAGGGGTCACCGGGGAGCTGTTTTTT
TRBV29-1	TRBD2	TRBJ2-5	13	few	CSVWLAGAETQYF	TGCAGCGTTTGGCTAGCGGGCGCGGAGACCCAGTACTTC
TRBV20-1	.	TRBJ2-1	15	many	CSAPGWLSSYNEQFF	TGCAGTGCCCCAGGGTGGTTGAGCTCCTACAATGAGCAGTTCTTC
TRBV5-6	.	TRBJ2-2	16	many	CASIQGKVFGTGELFF	TGTGCCAGCATTCAGGGGAAGGTTTTTGGCACCGGGGAGCTGTTTTTT
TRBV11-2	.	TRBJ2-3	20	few	CASSPWARRGSAGGTDTQYF	TGTGCCAGCAGCCCCTGGGCCCGGAGGGGGTCGGCGGGAGGCACAGATACGCAGTATTTT
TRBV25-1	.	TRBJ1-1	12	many	CASSEGPTEAFF	TGTGCCAGCAGTGAGGGCCCGACTGAGGCTTTCTTT
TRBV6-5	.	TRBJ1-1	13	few	CASSLDKNTEAFF	TGTGCCAGCAGTTTGGACAAGAACACTGAAGCTTTCTTT
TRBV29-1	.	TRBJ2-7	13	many	CSVGPGHHYEQYF	TGCAGCGTTGGACCAGGACACCACTACGAGCAGTACTTC
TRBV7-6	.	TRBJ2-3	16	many	CASSLELGGSTDTQYF	TGTGCCAGCAGCTTAGAATTGGGGGGAAGCACAGATACGCAGTATTTT
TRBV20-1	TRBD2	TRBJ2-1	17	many	CSARGLAGGSSYNEQFF	TGCAGTGCTAGGGGACTAGCGGGAGGGAGCTCCTACAATGAGCAGTTCTTC
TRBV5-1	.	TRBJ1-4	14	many	CASSRGQVNEKLFF	TGCGCCAGCAGCCGGGGGCAGGTTAATGAAAAACTGTTTTTT
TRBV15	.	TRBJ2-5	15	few	CATSRQVSRQETQYF	TGTGCCACCAGCAGACAGGTATCTCGCCAAGAGACCCAGTACTTC
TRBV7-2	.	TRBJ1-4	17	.	CASSLGINAFRDEKLFF	TGTGCCAGCAGCTTAGGCATCAACGCCTTTAGGGATGAAAAACTGTTTTTT
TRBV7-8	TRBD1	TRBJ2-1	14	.	CASSPGTGWDEQFF	TGTGCCAGCAGCCCCGGGACAGGGTGGGATGAGCAGTTCTTC
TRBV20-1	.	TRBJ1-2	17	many	CSARESLGRGPNYGYTF	TGCAGTGCTAGAGAATCCCTCGGCAGGGGCCCAAACTATGGCTACACCTTC
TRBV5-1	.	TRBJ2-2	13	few	CASSSGHTGELFF	TGCGCCAGCAGCTCAGGGCACACCGGGGAGCTGTTTTTT
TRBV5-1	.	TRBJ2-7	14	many	CASSLEGGLYEQYF	TGCGCCAGCAGCTTGGAGGGGGGCCTCTACGAGCAGTACTTC